This entry concerns a single T cell receptor beta chain. Germline-derived CDR1 and CDR2 are MNHEY and SMNVEV (reference sequence). V was shortened by 3 bases and J by 6 bases, with 14 bases between the two germline ends. CDR3 length: 14 residues. TCRdb passed the 5' RACE reads through MiXCR, listing each CDR3 protein once. The sample consists of around 310,000 distinct CDR3 sequences, around an eighth of them appearing once. These data originate in a study of T-cell memory formation after mild COVID-19. This rearrangement joins TRBV27 to TRBJ1-2, with D maybe TRBD1 (6 bases). Sequenced input: PBMCs or a T cell subset sorted from them (not recorded which). This clonotype originated in a man younger than 35 who had mild COVID-19 (a few samples of this study predate the infection). Cell type and time point are not known. The CDR3 protein is CASSFSDRGNGYTF. DNA for the CDR3: TGTGCCAGCAGTTTTTCGGACAGAGGCAATGGCTACACCTTC.